The 17 T cell receptor beta chains presented below share a single source sample, sequenced in a study of beta chain features in type 1 diabetes (dated 2018 in TCRdb). Paper-wide results and their limitations: In all four CD4+ subsets, TCRB CDR3 length was moderately but significantly shorter in type 1 diabetes patients.

The library relied on the immunoSEQ multiplex PCR assay. All of the isolated RNA was reverse transcribed with the High Capacity cDNA Reverse Transcription Kit, so expressed TCRB transcripts were sequenced. As stored in TCRdb, this immuneACCESS dataset retains in-frame rearrangements with V and J assigned. A fraction of the clones does not appear; measured against another copy, unresolved V genes explain less than half of the discrepancy, and the remainder lacks a known reason. The sample table lists 150,000 to 190,000 clones, under 13% of them with a count of one. More than 0.4% of the sample lies in the top ten. Which antigens these TCRs recognize remains unknown. Sequenced sample: central memory CD4+ T cells from blood. The receptors come from a man aged 25-40 years with type 1 diabetes.

This chain uses TRBV6-1 with TRBJ2-7; the match to TRBD1 covers 10 bases. From germline, CDR1 is MNHNS and CDR2 SASEGT. The length of the CDR3 is 13 residues. V was pared by 8 bases and J by 2 bases, with 3 bases of the junction left unmatched. The CDR3: CASLGQGAYEQYF. The CDR3 coding sequence is TGTGCCAGCTTAGGACAGGGGGCCTACGAGCAGTACTTC.

This clone was counted a few times. This chain links TRBV7-8 with TRBJ1-1; D unclear. The CDR3 runs 13 residues. Deletions cut 4 bases from V and 2 bases from J, with 8 bases between. From germline, CDR1 is SGHVS and CDR2 FQNEAQ. The CDR3 sequence: CASSSSLNTEAFF. CDR3 coding DNA: TGTGCCAGCAGCTCCTCACTAAACACTGAAGCTTTCTTT.

This clone was recorded a few times. CDR3 in DNA: TGCGCCAGCAGCGTCGGGACAGGGAAAATGGGTGGTCAGCCCCAGCATTTT. It translates to CASSVGTGKMGGQPQHF. The gene calls are TRBV5-1 and TRBJ1-5; 9 bases agree with TRBD1. Germline CDR1 SGHRS, CDR2 YFSETQ. V trimming: 4 bases; J trimming: 6 bases; junction bases outside the gene matches: 14. CDR3 length: 17 amino acids.

The rearrangement links TRBV28 to TRBJ1-1; no clear D. Per the germline V gene, CDR1 is MDHEN and CDR2 is SYDVKM. The CDR3 covers 12 residues. Deletions cut 10 bases from V and 2 bases from J, with 11 bases between. This chain's CDR3 is CATTFSNTEAFF. The CDR3, as DNA: TGTGCCACGACATTCTCTAACACTGAAGCTTTCTTT.

This chain uses TRBV7-2 with TRBJ2-3; no clear D. Per germline, CDR1 SGHTA and CDR2 FQGNSA. This CDR3 region has 17 residues. The germline V and J ends were trimmed by 2 bases and 0 bases, with 15 bases remaining between them. Here the CDR3 reads CASSLTFSVFSTDTQYF. DNA for the CDR3: TGTGCCAGCAGCTTAACCTTTTCGGTATTTAGCACAGATACGCAGTATTTT.

The V call is TRBV29-1, the J call TRBJ1-4; D remains ambiguous. Germline CDR1 is SQVTM and CDR2 is ANQGSEA. CDR3 length: 12 residues. Trimming removed 6 bases from V and 2 bases from J, with 7 bases in between. The CDR3 nucleotides are TGCAGCGTGAGCGCGACTAATGAAAAACTGTTTTTT. Translating gives CSVSATNEKLFF.

This chain connects TRBV7-2 to TRBJ2-3; 7 positions agree with TRBD2. The CDR3 covers 17 residues. Trimming took 5 bases from V and 6 from J; bases not matched to a gene: 17. Germline CDR1 reads SGHTA; CDR2 reads FQGNSA. CDR3 sequence (DNA): TGTGCCAGCAGCGACCGACTAGCCGCCTCCATTTACGATACGCAGTATTTT. Translation: CASSDRLAASIYDTQYF.

V is TRBV7-2 and J is TRBJ2-4; no reliable D call. The germline CDR1 and CDR2 sequences are SGHTA and FQGNSA. CDR3 length: 15 amino acids. Trimming took 1 base from V and 0 from J, leaving 7 bases between them. The CDR3 loop is CASSLESGAKNIQYF. The CDR3 DNA reads TGTGCCAGCAGCTTAGAATCGGGAGCCAAAAACATTCAGTACTTC.

This clone was seen only a few times. This chain uses TRBV15 with TRBJ2-4; maybe TRBD1 (7 bases). The CDR3 length is 15 residues. From germline, CDR1 is LNHNV and CDR2 YYDKDF (reference sequence). The germline V and J ends were trimmed by 3 bases and 6 bases, with 15 bases remaining between them. CDR3 nucleotide sequence: TGTGCCACCAGCAGGGAGGGGGCTCCCCTAAACATTCAGTACTTC. Residues: CATSREGAPLNIQYF.

A few counts support this clone. The V gene is TRBV28, the J gene TRBJ2-5, with D hard to call. V lost 3 bases and J lost 2, with 10 bases in between. Germline V CDR1 and CDR2: MDHEN, SYDVKM. The CDR3 contains 14 residues. The DNA of the CDR3 is TGTGCCAGCAGTTTGGTGGGCAAACAAGAGACCCAGTACTTC. Translating it yields CASSLVGKQETQYF.

This clone has a handful of counts. J is TRBJ1-5 and V is TRBV30; D is possibly TRBD1 (6 bases). Between the trimmed V and J ends, which lost 2 bases and 5 bases, there was a span of 10 bases. Germline loops: CDR1 GTSNPN, CDR2 SVGIG (reference sequence). CDR3 length equals 13 residues. CDR3 sequence reads: CAWSRGGDQPQHF. The CDR3 DNA follows: TGTGCCTGGAGTAGAGGGGGTGATCAGCCCCAGCATTTT.

The sample holds a few counts of this clone. The DNA for the CDR3 is TGTGCCAGCAGCCAAGATTGGCTAGCGGGAGTGAATGAGCAGTTCTTC. This encodes CASSQDWLAGVNEQFF. The rearrangement joins TRBV14 to TRBJ2-1, with 10 bases lining up with TRBD2. This CDR3 comprises 16 residues. After removal of 0 bases from V and 7 bases from J, the junction contained 6 bases not matched to a gene. Germline V lookup: CDR1 SGHDN, CDR2 FVKESK.

The rearrangement links TRBV20-1 to TRBJ2-5, with a possible D match to TRBD2 (5 bases). Deletions cut 4 bases from V and 4 bases from J, with 7 bases between. The CDR3 runs 11 residues. The V gene's germline CDR1 is DFQATT and CDR2 SNEGSKA (reference sequence). CDR3 nucleotides: TGCAGTGCTACCACTAGAGAGACCCAGTACTTC. Residues: CSATTRETQYF.

This clone occurred a few times. This sequence joins TRBV12-5 and TRBJ1-2; D is perhaps TRBD1 (5 bases). The CDR3 runs to 15 residues. Trimming removed 0 bases from V and 8 bases from J, with 16 bases in between. CDR1 and CDR2 (germline): LGHNT, FRNRAP. In nucleotides, the CDR3 is TGTGCTAGTGGTTTGGTACTGCCAGGGCGGGACGGCTACACCTTC. Translation gives CASGLVLPGRDGYTF.

The J gene is TRBJ2-3, the V gene TRBV18; the match to TRBD2 covers 10 bases. The junction had 5 bases not matched to a gene; V was cut back by 8 bases and J by 6 bases. This CDR3 contains 13 residues. CDR1 is KGHSH, CDR2 LQKENI, per germline. The CDR3 loop reads CASTKGLADTQYF. For the CDR3, the DNA is TGTGCCAGCACCAAGGGACTAGCGGATACGCAGTATTTT.

This clone was observed a few times. The V call is TRBV5-6, the J call TRBJ2-1; TRBD1 matches 8 bases. The germline CDR1 and CDR2 sequences are SGHDT and YYEEEE. After removal of 1 base from V and 4 bases from J, the junction contained 7 bases not matched to a gene. There are 16 residues in the CDR3. CDR3 residues: CASSLRRTGLYNEQFF. The CDR3 DNA is TGTGCCAGCAGCTTGCGGAGGACAGGGCTTTACAATGAGCAGTTCTTC.

V gene TRBV7-2 combines with J gene TRBJ1-1; 7 bases are a match to TRBD1. V lost 4 bases to trimming and J lost 4 bases; unmatched junction nucleotides: 12. Germline CDR1 is SGHTA and CDR2 is FQGNSA. This CDR3 region has 16 residues. The CDR3 sequence: CASSSAATGALTEAFF. DNA for the CDR3: TGTGCCAGCAGCTCCGCCGCAACAGGGGCTCTCACTGAAGCTTTCTTT.